Below, 13 T cell receptor beta chains from the same sample are listed, as sequenced in a study of T cell changes during pregnancy in multiple sclerosis. This table comes from immunoSEQ multiplex PCR, and its TCRdb copy is limited to in-frame clones, with some not included. This table has around 36,000 clones, 80% to 95% appearing once. The sequencing used CD8+ T cells from peripheral blood mononuclear cells, collected in the first trimester of pregnancy. These receptors originate from a female donor with multiple sclerosis, enrolled in a pregnancy study.

V gene TRBV5-8 combines with J gene TRBJ2-7; 7 positions agree with TRBD2. From germline, CDR1 is SGHTS and CDR2 YDEGEE. This CDR3 contains 13 residues. The junction had 3 bases not matched to a gene; V was cut back by 4 bases and J by 2 bases. CDR3 coding DNA: TGTGCCAGCAGCCTCGGGGGGACCTACGAGCAGTACTTC. It specifies CASSLGGTYEQYF.

The genes are TRBV2 and TRBJ2-1; 8 bases line up with TRBD2. V was clipped by 7 bases and J by 5 bases; unmatched bases: 10. The CDR3 length is 15 residues. CDR1 is SNHLY and CDR2 is FYNNEI in the germline V gene. In DNA form, the CDR3 reads TGTGCCAGCACCAAGTCGGGGGGGGGAGACAATGAGCAGTTCTTC. Its protein product is CASTKSGGGDNEQFF.

This chain connects TRBV5-6 to TRBJ1-4, with 9 bases matching TRBD1. CDR3 length: 15 amino acids. V gave up 4 bases and J gave up 7 bases; unmatched junction bases: 8. Germline-derived CDR1 and CDR2 are SGHDT and YYEEEE. In DNA form, the CDR3 reads TGTGCCAGCAGCAGGACCGGGACAGGGAGTGAAAAACTGTTTTTT. This translates into CASSRTGTGSEKLFF.

This rearrangement joins TRBV11-2 to TRBJ2-7; TRBD1 matches at 7 bases. The CDR3 runs to 14 residues. Germline CDR1 SGHAT, CDR2 FQNNGV. Trimming took 2 bases from V and 1 from J; bases not matched to a gene: 2. CDR3 DNA: TGTGCCAGCAGCTTACTGACAGGGTCCTACGAGCAGTACTTC. Its protein is CASSLLTGSYEQYF.

This chain joins TRBV4-1 and TRBJ1-2; 8 positions agree with TRBD1. Trimming at V came to 0 bases and at J to 5 bases, leaving 8 bases not matched to a gene. This CDR3 is 16 amino acids long. Germline values: CDR1 MGHRA, CDR2 YSYEKL. CDR3 protein: CASSQDSQGAAYGYTF. CDR3 in DNA: TGCGCCAGCAGCCAAGATAGTCAGGGGGCTGCGTATGGCTACACCTTC.

The gene calls are TRBV25-1 and TRBJ1-4; 10 bases align to TRBD1. Germline assignment: CDR1 MGHDK and CDR2 SYGVNS. The CDR3 contains 18 residues. Trimming at V came to 1 base and at J to 7 bases, leaving 12 bases not matched to a gene. The CDR3 DNA follows: TGTGCCAGCAGTGAATTGGAGACAGGGGGCGATCCGAGTGAAAAACTGTTTTTT. This translates into CASSELETGGDPSEKLFF.

This clone qualifies as medium-sized. The chain employs TRBV14 and TRBJ2-3; maybe TRBD2 (5 bases). Germline V CDR1 and CDR2: SGHDN, FVKESK. Trimming took off 4 bases at V and 2 bases at J, with 7 bases between the two ends. This CDR3 has 13 residues. CDR3 DNA sequence: TGTGCCAGCAGCCCCGGGAACACAGATACGCAGTATTTT. It specifies CASSPGNTDTQYF.

The chain carries TRBV6-6 and TRBJ2-5; TRBD2 aligns across 9 bases. CDR3 size: 16 residues. From germline, CDR1 is MNHNY and CDR2 SVGAGI (reference sequence). V shed 5 bases and J 3 bases; nucleotides not matched to a gene: 10. CDR3 amino acids: CASSTPWSGGKETQYF. As DNA, the CDR3 is TGTGCCAGCAGTACCCCTTGGAGCGGGGGGAAAGAGACCCAGTACTTC.

The chain recombines TRBV7-6 with TRBJ2-7; 8 bases are a match to TRBD2. In germline, CDR1 is SGHVS, CDR2 FNYEAQ. The CDR3 has 15 amino acids. V shed 5 bases and J 2 bases; nucleotides not matched to a gene: 8. In DNA, the CDR3 is TGTGCCAGCAGCCTAACGGGGGGGGACGCCTACGAGCAGTACTTC. Amino acids: CASSLTGGDAYEQYF.

The J gene is TRBJ1-2, the V gene TRBV9, with D possibly TRBD1 on 6 matching bases. The CDR3 runs 12 residues. The germline V gene has CDR1 SGDLS and CDR2 YYNGEE. V was shortened by 2 bases and J by 8 bases, with 10 bases between the two germline ends. The CDR3 loop is CASSVWGRGYTF. CDR3 nucleotide sequence: TGTGCCAGCAGCGTTTGGGGGCGCGGCTACACCTTC.

The chain carries TRBV11-2 and TRBJ2-1, with 8 positions matching TRBD1. Germline lookup yields CDR1 SGHAT and CDR2 FQNNGV. The J segment lost 0 bases and the V segment lost 6 bases, leaving 13 bases of the junction unmatched. This CDR3 is 18 amino acids long. CDR3 sequence reads: CASSPGGRGQSSYNEQFF. The CDR3 nucleotides are TGTGCCAGCAGTCCAGGGGGCCGCGGGCAGAGCTCCTACAATGAGCAGTTCTTC. Full variable domain (outside the CDR3, taken from reference TRBV11-2 and TRBJ2-1): EAGVAQSPRYKIIEKRQSVAFWCNPISGHATLYWYQQILGQGPKLLIQFQNNGVVDDSQLPKDRFSAERLKGVDSTLKIQPAKLEDSAVYLCASSPGGRGQSSYNEQFFGPGTRLTVL.

V and J are TRBV6-5 and TRBJ1-4, with 8 positions matching TRBD1. Germline values: CDR1 MNHEY, CDR2 SVGAGI. The length of the CDR3 is 15 residues. The J segment lost 12 bases and the V segment lost 0 bases, leaving 9 bases of the junction unmatched. The CDR3 spells CASSYSEDRVVELFF. The CDR3 nucleotides are TGTGCCAGCAGTTACTCGGAGGACAGGGTAGTTGAACTGTTTTTT.

This clone was seen just once. The chain uses TRBV7-9 and TRBJ2-7, with TRBD1 matching 9 bases. V shed 5 bases, J shed 3 bases, and the junction held 5 bases outside the gene matches. From germline, CDR1 is SEHNR and CDR2 FQNEAQ (reference sequence). This CDR3 is built from 14 residues. This CDR3 is CASSTGGLFYEQYF. The DNA of the CDR3 is TGTGCCAGCAGCACAGGGGGCTTATTCTACGAGCAGTACTTC.